This T cell receptor (beta chain) was retrieved from a study of OX40 agonist ivuxolimab in advanced cancers. A note on the overall study: Ivuxolimab was an agonistic, fully human IgG2 monoclonal antibody directed against OX40 (CD134), a costimulatory receptor. Intravenous ivuxolimab was administered to patients every 2 weeks at six dose levels: 0.01, 0.1, 0.3, 1.5, 3 and 10 mg/kg. Of the approximately 53 patients in dose escalation, some 20 had hepatocellular carcinoma, some 15 had melanoma, 9 had renal cell carcinoma and 9 had head and neck cancer. In the dose-escalation cohort, more than 75% of patients were male, and the mean age was approximately 60 years, with a range of about 20 to 79. Prior anti-PD-1, anti-PD-L1 or anti-CTLA-4 therapy was permitted, and 40% of dose-escalation patients had received checkpoint inhibitors. Partial responses occurred in three dose-escalation patients: two with cutaneous melanoma and one with hepatocellular carcinoma. Peripheral TCRbeta sequencing was intended to test whether TCR sequence diversity was altered and clonal T-cell expansion was caused by ivuxolimab. The paper describes the monotherapy dose-escalation part (N of about 54 patients) of the phase I trial of ivuxolimab. The research as a whole found: In the 0.1-3.0 mg/kg groups, partial responders had among the lowest normalized peripheral clonal expansion, particularly in CD8+ T cells. Low levels of normalized T-cell clonal expansion were also shown by some nonresponding patients. Clonal expansion of both CD4+ and CD8+ blood T cells was observed from baseline to week 6 at doses 0.1 to 3.0 mg/kg. After ivuxolimab, expanded clones were on average more numerous among CD8+ T cells than among CD4+ T cells. Antigen specificity was not determined for the clonally expanded peripheral T cells.

With respect to this clone: Its antigen specificity is not known. The germline gene is not matched at one end of the junction; a read error may be the cause.

To sequence the TCRbeta CDR3 region, genomic DNA was isolated from the sorted cells. The immunoSEQ Assay was used to sequence the TCRbeta CDR3 regions. Entries here come from immuneACCESS through TCRdb and include only in-frame sequences with V and J called. Some clones fail to appear in such tables; in the studies checked, an unresolved V gene covers under half of the shortfall, and the cause of the remainder is unknown. For this sample the table gives tens of thousands of clones, of which more than 70% were detected only once. Of the sample, 7.9% falls within the top ten clones. The CDR3 contains 14 residues, cysteine and phenylalanine counted. Kept here is only the CDR3 DNA, which spans 42 bases and is read in frame from base 1. The trial excluded patients who had a history of autoimmune disease or were on systemic immunosuppression. Peripheral blood for TCR sequencing was collected from all dose cohorts at baseline, on cycle 4 day 1, and on cycle 7 day 1. Samples were obtained from an open-label, multicenter, first-in-human phase I dose-escalation trial of ivuxolimab. Adults with locally advanced or metastatic melanoma, renal cell carcinoma, hepatocellular carcinoma or head and neck squamous cell carcinoma were enrolled in the trial. Before TCR sequencing, CD4+ T cells and CD8+ T cells were sorted from peripheral blood as separate populations.

Source: CD4+ or CD8+ T cells sorted from blood, taken in a trial of the OX40 agonist ivuxolimab. This sequence was found in an adult with an advanced solid tumor such as melanoma, head and neck, liver or kidney cancer. The sequence is built from TRBV5-3 and TRBJ2-5; matching of 6 bases hints at TRBD2 as the D gene. The DNA end is a closer match to TRBJ2-7, so the J assignment may be wrong. TRBV5-3 is noted as an ORF with a role that remains uncertain. The nucleotides are TGTGCCAGCAGCTTGGGCGGGGATTTCTACGAGCAGTACTTC. This encodes CASSLGGDFYEQYF.